This T cell receptor beta chain is from a study of T cell repertoires in cytomegalovirus infection. This CDR3 is 15 amino acids long. Germline CDR1 reads SGHNT; CDR2 reads YENEEA. The V end was cut by 5 bases, the J end by 3 bases, with 16 bases between. This clonotype was recorded at least ten times. The antigen remains unidentified. TCRdb recomputed calls from the reads with MiXCR, one row per CDR3 protein. This table holds 60,000 to 80,000 distinct CDR3 sequences, 20% to 25% found once. The TCR sequence derives from a human donor in good health (CMV status not recorded). Some clones in this sample may be carry-over from other donors' samples. The sample in question was CD8+ T cells from cultured PBMCs, obtained from culture after CMV antigen stimulation. The chain has TRBV11-3 and TRBJ2-5; D may be TRBD1 or TRBD2 (6 bases each). CDR3 bases: TGTGCCAGCAGCATATCCGGGGGCATTGAAGAGACCCAGTACTTC. As protein: CASSISGGIEETQYF.